Sequencing of this T cell receptor (beta chain) was carried out in a study of T-cell memory formation after mild COVID-19. The TCR alpha and TCR beta cDNA libraries, bearing sample barcodes and UMIs, were generated by 5'RACE using constant-segment primers. TCRdb called the 5' RACE reads again in MiXCR, with one record for every CDR3 protein. The profile shows about 190,000 distinct CDR3 sequences, 15% to 20% of them singletons. This receptor was taken from an adult woman who had mild COVID-19 (a few samples of this study predate the infection). Cell type and time point are not known. The source material was PBMCs or a T cell subset sorted from them (not recorded which).

The CDR3 DNA is TGTGCCATCAGTGATACCGGGCTAGCGGGGGATTACAATGAGCAGTTCTTC. This translates into CAISDTGLAGDYNEQFF. The chain links TRBV10-3 to TRBJ2-1; 10 bases fit TRBD2. CDR3 size: 17 residues. The ends lost 3 bases at V and 4 bases at J; junction bases unmatched: 9. Germline CDR1 is ENHRY and CDR2 is SYGVKD.